This T cell receptor (beta chain) was sequenced in a study of shared clonotypes between healthy human individuals. Study-level results: Donor scarcity curtailed the genetic and exposure-history diversity represented herein. Clonotype sharing among the donors was expected to vary with sequencing depth. In a few donors, around 5% of naive CD4 clonotypes appeared in common.

Tens of thousands of T cell genomes, or 200 to 250 ng DNA, went into the sorted-subset replicate PCRs. Profiled with immunoSEQ multiplex PCR; TCRdb holds only in-frame clones, not every one. The table records 2 million to 2.5 million clones, around 92% of them present only once. Between the trimmed V and J ends, which lost 0 bases and 0 bases, there was a span of 6 bases. This CDR3 has 14 amino acids. CDR1 is GTSNPN and CDR2 is SVGIG in the germline V gene (reference sequence). For this clone: Its target is not known. The sample has other DNA sequences that encode this CDR3 too.

The sequence was collected from a man between 18 and 35 years old in good health. Some clones in this sample may be carry-over from other donors' samples. Sequencing input: naive CD4+ T cells from PBMCs. The subset is: CD45RA+ positively selected. This rearrangement joins TRBV30 to TRBJ1-3; D is ambiguous. This CDR3 is CAWSVKGSGNTIYF. CDR3 coding DNA: TGTGCCTGGAGTGTAAAAGGCTCTGGAAACACCATATATTTT.